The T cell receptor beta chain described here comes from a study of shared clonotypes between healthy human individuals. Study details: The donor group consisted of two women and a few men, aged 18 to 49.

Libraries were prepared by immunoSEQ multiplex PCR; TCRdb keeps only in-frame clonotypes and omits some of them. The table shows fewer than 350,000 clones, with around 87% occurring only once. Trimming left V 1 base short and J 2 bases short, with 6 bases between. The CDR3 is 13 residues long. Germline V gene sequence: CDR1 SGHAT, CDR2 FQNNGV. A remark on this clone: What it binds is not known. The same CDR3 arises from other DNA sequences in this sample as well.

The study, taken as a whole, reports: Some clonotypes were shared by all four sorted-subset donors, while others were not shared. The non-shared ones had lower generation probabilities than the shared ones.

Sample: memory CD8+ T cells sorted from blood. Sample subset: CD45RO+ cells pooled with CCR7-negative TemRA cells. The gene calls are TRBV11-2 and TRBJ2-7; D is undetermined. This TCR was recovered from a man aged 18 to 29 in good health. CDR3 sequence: CASSLGLTYEQYF. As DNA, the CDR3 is TGTGCCAGCAGCTTAGGGCTAACCTACGAGCAGTACTTC.